This entry features one T cell receptor beta chain sequence. One end of the junction is discordant with germline, which a read error may explain. This entry comes from a study of T cells in Graves' hyperthyroidism and ophthalmopathy. Researchers took RNA transcripts and amplified the TCR beta CDR3 regions from them. First-round RT-PCR targeting the TCR CDR3 was performed with the HTBI primer set. TCRdb used MiXCR to reprocess the multiplex PCR reads, holding one entry per CDR3 protein. This table has roughly 700,000 distinct CDR3 sequences, about 18% appearing once. The CDR3 is 11 amino acids. Germline V gene data show CDR1 as SGHDN and CDR2 as FVKESK.

The sequenced sample consisted of blood. This clonotype was obtained from a man between 50 and 59 years old with Graves' hyperthyroidism. The rearrangement uses TRBV14 and TRBJ2-3; the D is unclear. The CDR3 nucleotides read TGTGCCAGCAGCCAATCAGATACGAAGTATTTT. This codes for CASSQSDTKYF.